This TCR beta chain was identified during a study of beta chain features in type 1 diabetes. Findings of the study overall: Naive, central memory and Treg TCRB repertoires seemed to resemble each other more closely in patients than they did in healthy donors.

The study reverse transcribed the entire isolated RNA, so it sequenced expressed TCRB transcripts. Clones were read by immunoSEQ multiplex PCR, and TCRdb kept only the in-frame ones, dropping some. The repertoire holds over 100,000 clones, approximately 37% seen once, with 0.065% in the top ten. Stem cell-like memory, regulatory, central memory and naive CD4+ cells were sorted via CD45RO/CCR7/CD25/CD127/CD95/CD27. This CDR3 has 12 residues. V shed 1 base and J shed 8 bases, with 8 bases lying between them. Germline V gene lookup returns CDR1 GTSNPN and CDR2 SVGIG (reference sequence). This clone appeared a few times. Its specificity is unknown.

The origin of this receptor is a woman in her late teens or twenties in good health. The chain uses TRBV30 and TRBJ2-2; D is perhaps TRBD2 (6 bases). The specimen was stem cell memory CD4+ T cells from blood. DNA for the CDR3: TGTGCCTGGAGTGGGGGGGAGGGGGAGCTGTTTTTT. Amino acid sequence: CAWSGGEGELFF.